These T cell receptor beta chains were read from a single sample in a study of identical twins. TCRdb itself ran the 5' RACE reads through MiXCR, one entry per CDR3 protein. The sample lists roughly 230,000 distinct CDR3 sequences; around 8.3% were seen once. These records were also assigned to another study, of yellow fever vaccine responses in identical twins.

What was sequenced was CD8+ T cells sorted from blood. These receptors came from a woman aged 18-29 years in good health. CDR3s include the opening cysteine and the closing phenylalanine or tryptophan. D genes are given only for firm matches. Size is stated for part of the rows, as once, few or many counts, or as a class when the clone is expanded.

v_gene	d_gene	len	j_gene	abundance	CDR3nt	CDR3aa
TRBV12-3/TRBV12-4	TRBD1	15	TRBJ2-5	-	TGTGCCAGCAGTTTAACTGGGACAGGGTGGGAGACCCAGTACTTC	CASSLTGTGWETQYF
TRBV4-3	-	13	TRBJ1-2	-	TGCGCCAGCAGCCAAGATACAGTCCATGGCTACACCTTC	CASSQDTVHGYTF
TRBV7-9	TRBD2	13	TRBJ2-3	-	TGTGCACTTAGCGGGGGTTACACAGATACGCAGTATTTT	CALSGGYTDTQYF
TRBV7-9	TRBD2	15	TRBJ2-1	many	TGTGCCAGCAGCTCCCGCGGGGGACCGGTCAATGAGCAGTTCTTC	CASSSRGGPVNEQFF
TRBV11-2	-	15	TRBJ2-7	few	TGTGCCAGCAGCTTAGATAGAAGGACAGCCTACGAGCAGTACTTC	CASSLDRRTAYEQYF
TRBV5-1	-	14	TRBJ2-7	-	TGCGCCAGCAGCTTGGGACAGCTAGAATACGAGCAGTACTTC	CASSLGQLEYEQYF
TRBV9	-	13	TRBJ1-1	-	TGTGCCAGCAGCGTCGGGGGGCAAACTGAAGCTTTCTTT	CASSVGGQTEAFF
TRBV6-1	TRBD1	15	TRBJ2-1	many	TGTGCCAGCACAGGGGCAGGGGGCTTTCGCAATGAGCAGTTCTTC	CASTGAGGFRNEQFF
TRBV12-3/TRBV12-4	TRBD2	15	TRBJ2-5	few	TGTGCCAGCAGCCCAATAGCGGGGGACCTCGAGACCCAGTACTTC	CASSPIAGDLETQYF
TRBV21-1	-	16	TRBJ2-2	few	TGTGCCAGCAGCAAAACAGGGGTTGTTGACCCCGGGGAGCTGTTTTTT	CASSKTGVVDPGELFF
TRBV4-3	TRBD1	17	TRBJ1-5	few	TGCGCCAGCAGCCAAGATGGACAGGGCCCTAGCAATCAGCCCCAGCATTTT	CASSQDGQGPSNQPQHF
TRBV4-1	TRBD2	16	TRBJ2-7	-	TGCGCCAGCAGCCAAGAAGGGCTAGCGGGGAATCGCGAGCAGTACTTC	CASSQEGLAGNREQYF
TRBV3-1	-	15	TRBJ2-2	few	TGTGCCAGCAGCCCCCCGGGCTCGAACACCGGGGAGCTGTTTTTT	CASSPPGSNTGELFF
TRBV6-2/TRBV6-3	TRBD2	14	TRBJ2-7	few	TGTGCCAGCAGCGCCGGGACTAGCGGCTTCGAGCAGTACTTC	CASSAGTSGFEQYF
TRBV7-6	TRBD1	14	TRBJ2-7	-	TGTGCCAGCAGCGACACGGGACAGCCCTACGAGCAGTACTTC	CASSDTGQPYEQYF
TRBV12-3/TRBV12-4	-	14	TRBJ2-3	-	TGTGCCAGCAGTTTTAGGGGGATAACAGATACGCAGTATTTT	CASSFRGITDTQYF
TRBV6-5	TRBD2	17	TRBJ2-2	many	TGTGCCAGCAGTTCCTACGGCGTAGCGGGGAACACCGGGGAGCTGTTTTTT	CASSSYGVAGNTGELFF
TRBV29-1	TRBD2	15	TRBJ2-2	few	TGCAGCGTTGAGCTAGCGGGAGTCAACACCGGGGAGCTGTTTTTT	CSVELAGVNTGELFF